This T cell receptor (beta chain) originates from a study of T cell repertoires in cytomegalovirus infection. Overall study: Alongside well-studied HLA-B-restricted CMV epitopes, recently identified HLA-C-restricted CMV epitopes were also used. Through public TCR beta signatures, both CMV infection and matching HLA type were indicated. General study points: Cumulative frequency of public TCR beta families picked out carriers of CMV plus the relevant HLA. It was HLA-C-restricted CMV-specific TCR beta clonotypes that dominated the response ex vivo.

To note about this clonotype: The antigen is not known.

Germline loops: CDR1 SEHNR, CDR2 FQNEAQ (reference sequence). This CDR3 has 11 amino acids. With 8 bases removed from V and 2 bases from J, the gap between germline ends came to 6 bases. TCRdb reanalysed the reads using MiXCR and keeps one entry per CDR3 protein. Of 250,000 to 300,000 distinct CDR3 sequences listed, around 20% are singletons. The source was cultured PBMCs, collected from culture after CMV antigen stimulation. This sequence originates from a human donor in good health (CMV status not recorded). Some clones in this sample may be carry-over from other donors' samples. The chain joins TRBV7-9 to TRBJ1-1; D remains ambiguous. The CDR3 sequence: CASARNTEAFF. CDR3 sequence (DNA): TGTGCCAGCGCACGCAACACTGAAGCTTTCTTT.